Below, 14 T cell receptor beta chains from the same sample are listed, as sequenced in a study of shared clonotypes between healthy human individuals. The method was immunoSEQ multiplex PCR; TCRdb's version includes in-frame clones alone and lacks a portion of them. This sample carries about 710,000 clones, just under 75% of them seen once, and the ten largest clones take under 2%. The sequencing input was memory CD4+ T cells sorted from blood. Stated subset: CD45RA-negative fraction. All receptors derive from a woman aged 25 to 39 in good health.

The chain joins TRBV5-5 to TRBJ2-7, with TRBD1 identical over 9 bases. Germline V lookup: CDR1 SGHKS, CDR2 YYEKEE (reference sequence). The CDR3 is 14 residues long. Germline trimming cut 3 bases from V and 4 bases from J; bases unmatched to any gene: 5. CDR3 bases: TGTGCCAGCAGCTCGGGACAGGGCCCTTACGAGCAGTACTTC. It codes for CASSSGQGPYEQYF.

This clone has only one observation. V gene TRBV6-4 combines with J gene TRBJ2-1; 11 positions agree with TRBD2. Germline values: CDR1 MRHNA, CDR2 SNTAGT. This CDR3 is built from 16 residues. Losses at the gene ends were 3 bases for V and 9 bases for J; bases not matched to a gene: 10. In DNA, the CDR3 is TGTGCCAGCAGTGAATCACTAGCGGGAGTCGGGGGTGAGCAGTTCTTC. As protein: CASSESLAGVGGEQFF.

The chain has TRBV28 and TRBJ2-7; no firm D call. This CDR3 comprises 16 residues. The germline V gene encodes CDR1 MDHEN and CDR2 SYDVKM. Trimming took off 6 bases at V and 7 bases at J, with 25 bases between the two ends. As DNA, the CDR3 is TGTGCCAGCAGCCCCAACCCGGCCGGACGGACGAGGGAGCAGTACTTC. Translation: CASSPNPAGRTREQYF. Looking up the rest from reference TRBV28 and TRBJ2-7 gives the full variable domain: DVKVTQSSRYLVKRTGEKVFLECVQDMDHENMFWYRQDPGLGLRLIYFSYDVKMKEKGDIPEGYSVSREKKERFSLILESASTNQTSMYLCASSPNPAGRTREQYFGPGTRLTVT.

A few counts support this clone. The V and J genes are TRBV11-2 and TRBJ1-1; D uncertain. The ends were cut back, 7 bases at V and 0 bases at J, with 12 bases in the middle. This CDR3 has 14 residues. Germline-derived CDR1 and CDR2 are SGHAT and FQNNGV. The chain's CDR3 is CASTLSRMNTEAFF. The CDR3 DNA is TGTGCCAGCACCTTGAGCAGGATGAACACTGAAGCTTTCTTT.

This chain connects TRBV4-1 to TRBJ2-1, with TRBD2 as a possible D gene (6 bases). V was pared by 1 base and J by 6 bases, with 7 bases between. CDR3 length: 13 amino acids. The germline CDR1 and CDR2 sequences are MGHRA and YSYEKL. CDR3 in amino acids: CASSQAGVNEQFF. CDR3 nucleotides: TGCGCCAGCAGCCAAGCGGGAGTCAATGAGCAGTTCTTC.

This clone has a handful of counts. This CDR3 is also generated by other DNA sequences in the sample. The V and J genes are TRBV6-1 and TRBJ1-2; D is uncertain. Deletions cut 7 bases from V and 3 bases from J, with 6 bases between. CDR1 is MNHNS and CDR2 is SASEGT in the germline V gene. This CDR3 comprises 11 residues. The CDR3 is CASKLDYGYTF. The CDR3 nucleotides are TGTGCCAGCAAGCTGGACTATGGCTACACCTTC.

The J gene is TRBJ2-3, the V gene TRBV19, with 7 bases aligning to TRBD1. CDR3 size: 16 residues. In germline, CDR1 is LNHDA, CDR2 SQIVND (reference sequence). Losses at the gene ends were 1 base for V and 4 bases for J; bases not matched to a gene: 8. CDR3 sequence: CASSIASNRGADTQYF. The CDR3 DNA sequence: TGTGCCAGTAGTATAGCTTCCAACAGGGGCGCAGATACGCAGTATTTT.

The J gene is TRBJ2-1, the V gene TRBV28; 7 bases match TRBD2. Germline trimming cut 5 bases from V and 4 bases from J; bases unmatched to any gene: 11. Germline CDR1 reads MDHEN; CDR2 reads SYDVKM. The length of the CDR3 is 16 residues. Written as DNA, the CDR3 is TGTGCCAGCAGTCCTCTCGCGGGAGAGTATTACAATGAGCAGTTCTTC. Amino acids: CASSPLAGEYYNEQFF.

The chain joins TRBV7-2 to TRBJ2-2, with D uncertain. Germline V CDR1 and CDR2: SGHTA, FQGNSA. The CDR3 spans 15 residues. Between the trimmed V and J ends, which lost 1 base and 8 bases, there was a span of 14 bases. CDR3 sequence reads: CASSLVRAKKGELFF. The CDR3, as DNA: TGTGCCAGCAGCTTAGTGCGCGCTAAGAAAGGGGAGCTGTTTTTT.

The chain combines TRBV18 with TRBJ2-2; 7 nucleotides agree with TRBD2. The V gene's germline CDR1 is KGHSH and CDR2 LQKENI. With V trimmed by 3 bases and J by 2 bases, 6 bases remained unmatched. The CDR3 spans 16 residues. As DNA, the CDR3 is TGTGCCAGCTCACCCCTAGCGGAGATTAACACCGGGGAGCTGTTTTTT. As protein: CASSPLAEINTGELFF.

This clone was detected a few times. V is TRBV21-1 and J is TRBJ1-2; the DNA was not compared with TRBD1, the D call given in the table. TRBV21-1 has pseudogene status. The CDR3 contains 18 residues. The CDR3 DNA sequence: TGTGCCAGCAGCAAAACGATTCCGGGACAGGGAAGGAGGTATGGCTACACCTTC. It specifies CASSKTIPGQGRRYGYTF.

The chain links TRBV11-3 to TRBJ1-2; 9 positions agree with TRBD1. Germline CDR1 is SGHNT and CDR2 is YENEEA. The length of the CDR3 is 14 residues. V lost 5 bases to trimming and J lost 6 bases; unmatched junction nucleotides: 7. CDR3 in amino acids: CASSPGGTGHGYTF. CDR3 nucleotide sequence: TGTGCCAGCAGCCCCGGGGGGACAGGGCATGGCTACACCTTC.

The chain has TRBV6-5 and TRBJ2-1, with 8 bases lining up with TRBD1. Germline values: CDR1 MNHEY, CDR2 SVGAGI. V dropped 5 bases and J dropped 4; count of bases not matched to a gene: 7. The CDR3 has 15 amino acids. CDR3 in DNA: TGTGCCAGCAGTCCCGACAGGGGAGGTTACAATGAGCAGTTCTTC. It yields the protein CASSPDRGGYNEQFF.

The chain is built from TRBV6-5 and TRBJ1-2, with D perhaps TRBD1 (5 bases). Trimming left V 5 bases short and J 1 base short, with 14 bases between. The V gene's germline CDR1 is MNHEY and CDR2 SVGAGI. CDR3 length: 15 residues. The CDR3 sequence is CASSGDSNRNYGYTF. The CDR3 DNA reads as TGTGCCAGCAGTGGTGACAGTAACCGTAACTATGGCTACACCTTC.